The 17 T cell receptor beta chains given below trace back to one sample, sequenced in a study of T cell responses to AZD1222 COVID-19 vaccine. Data came from immunoSEQ multiplex PCR; TCRdb stores just in-frame clones and leaves some out. The sample has some 170,000 clones; 91% are singletons. The source material was peripheral blood, sampled 28 days after the second AZD1222 dose. The receptors shown here come from an adult who received the AZD1222 COVID-19 vaccine.

The chain combines TRBV7-2 with TRBJ1-4, with D possibly being TRBD1 (6 bases). CDR3 length: 16 amino acids. Trimming removed 4 bases at V and 4 bases at J, with 16 bases between. Germline V gene lookup returns CDR1 SGHTA and CDR2 FQGNSA. CDR3 coding DNA: TGTGCCAGCAGCTCTCGTCCGGGGGCCCTTAATGAAAAACTGTTTTTT. Amino acid sequence: CASSSRPGALNEKLFF. Drawing the rest from reference TRBV7-2 and TRBJ1-4, the complete variable domain is GAGVSQSPSNKVTEKGKDVELRCDPISGHTALYWYRQSLGQGLEFLIYFQGNSAPDKSGLPSDRFSAERTGGSVSTLTIQRTQQEDSAVYLCASSSRPGALNEKLFFGSGTQLSVL.

V gene TRBV19 combines with J gene TRBJ2-1; D is undetermined. The germline V and J ends were trimmed by 3 bases and 0 bases, with 6 bases remaining between them. The CDR3 length is 14 residues. Germline V lookup: CDR1 LNHDA, CDR2 SQIVND (reference sequence). For the CDR3, the DNA is TGTGCCAGTAGTATGTGGGGCTCCTACAATGAGCAGTTCTTC. This codes for CASSMWGSYNEQFF. Using reference TRBV19 and TRBJ2-1 for the parts outside the CDR3, the full variable domain is DGGITQSPKYLFRKEGQNVTLSCEQNLNHDAMYWYRQDPGQGLRLIYYSQIVNDFQKGDIAEGYSVSREKKESFPLTVTSAQKNPTAFYLCASSMWGSYNEQFFGPGTRLTVL.

This sequence joins TRBV18 and TRBJ1-1, with D perhaps matching TRBD1 (6 bases). Trimming pared 3 bases from V and 6 bases from J, leaving 20 bases between. CDR3 length: 16 amino acids. Germline values: CDR1 KGHSH, CDR2 LQKENI. The CDR3 region has the DNA TGTGCCAGCTCACCGAGGGGGGGAGGTCCGATCGCTGAAGCTTTCTTT. This sequence encodes CASSPRGGGPIAEAFF.

This chain links TRBV19 with TRBJ2-3; D is possibly TRBD2 (6 bases). The germline gives CDR1 LNHDA, CDR2 SQIVND (reference sequence). Trimming took 6 bases from V and 0 from J, leaving 7 bases between them. This CDR3 has 13 residues. The CDR3 spells CASSGGSTDTQYF. The CDR3 DNA is TGTGCCAGTAGCGGGGGAAGCACAGATACGCAGTATTTT.

The chain combines TRBV5-1 with TRBJ2-3, with D hard to call. Trimming pared 3 bases from V and 6 bases from J, leaving 11 bases between. The CDR3 contains 13 residues. Germline CDR1 SGHRS, CDR2 YFSETQ. CDR3 in amino acids: CASSYQDRDTQYF. DNA of the CDR3: TGCGCCAGCAGCTACCAGGACCGGGATACGCAGTATTTT.

The chain uses TRBV24-1 and TRBJ2-5, with D maybe TRBD1 (6 bases). The V end was cut by 4 bases, the J end by 1 base, with 12 bases between. The CDR3 loop spans 15 amino acids. The germline gives CDR1 KGHDR, CDR2 SFDVKD. CDR3 DNA: TGTGCCACCAGTGACGTAGGGGACATCCAAGAGACCCAGTACTTC. Translation gives CATSDVGDIQETQYF.

The chain combines TRBV19 with TRBJ1-3; D ambiguous. V was pared by 7 bases and J by 1 base, with 8 bases between. CDR3 size: 13 residues. Germline CDR1 and CDR2: LNHDA and SQIVND (reference sequence). The CDR3 nucleotides read TGTGCCAGTACAAAGAAATCTGGAAACACCATATATTTT. Protein sequence: CASTKKSGNTIYF.

The V call is TRBV2, the J call TRBJ1-2, with 8 bases fitting TRBD1. This CDR3 has 14 amino acids. Germline-derived CDR1 and CDR2 are SNHLY and FYNNEI. V was clipped by 2 bases and J by 6 bases; unmatched bases: 5. CDR3 amino acids: CASSEIGQGDGYTF. In nucleotides, the CDR3 is TGTGCCAGCAGTGAAATTGGACAGGGAGATGGCTACACCTTC. Drawing the rest from reference TRBV2 and TRBJ1-2, the complete variable domain is EPEVTQTPSHQVTQMGQEVILRCVPISNHLYFYWYRQILGQKVEFLVSFYNNEISEKSEIFDDQFSVERPDGSNFTLKIRSTKLEDSAMYFCASSEIGQGDGYTFGSGTRLTVV.

The chain couples TRBV28 to TRBJ2-5; 10 bases fit TRBD2. The CDR3 sequence is 13 residues long. Germline-derived CDR1 and CDR2 are MDHEN and SYDVKM. Trimming removed 5 bases from V and 6 bases from J; junction bases left unmatched: 3. Here the CDR3 reads CASSLAGVKTQYF. The CDR3 nucleotides read TGTGCCAGCAGTCTAGCGGGAGTAAAGACCCAGTACTTC.

The chain employs TRBV7-3 and TRBJ2-1; the match to TRBD2 covers 11 bases. V lost 0 bases, J lost 7 bases, and 5 bases stayed unmatched. The CDR3 loop spans 16 amino acids. Germline lookup yields CDR1 SGHTA and CDR2 FQGTGA. The CDR3 spells CASSLTWTSGLNEQFF. CDR3 sequence (DNA): TGTGCCAGCAGCTTAACCTGGACTAGCGGGTTAAATGAGCAGTTCTTC.

The CDR3 DNA follows: TGCGCCAGCAGATCGGGGACTAGCGGGAGGGAGACCCAGTACTTC. Its translation is CASRSGTSGRETQYF. The rearrangement uses TRBV5-1 and TRBJ2-5; 15 bases line up with TRBD2. The germline V gene encodes CDR1 SGHRS and CDR2 YFSETQ. The CDR3 has 15 residues. V lost 5 bases to trimming and J lost 5 bases; unmatched junction nucleotides: 4.

For the CDR3, the DNA is TGTGCCAGCAGTACAAACGACAGGGGGTCTTATAATTCACCCCTCCACTTT. Translation gives CASSTNDRGSYNSPLHF. The chain joins TRBV25-1 to TRBJ1-6; 9 bases line up with TRBD1. CDR1 is MGHDK, CDR2 SYGVNS, per germline. Trimming cost V 5 bases and J 4 bases; bases outside gene matches: 9. This CDR3 region has 17 residues.

The chain uses TRBV5-6 and TRBJ1-2; 10 bases fit TRBD1. CDR1 SGHDT and CDR2 YYEEEE come from the germline V gene. The CDR3 contains 13 residues. Unmatched junction bases numbered 3, after V lost 7 bases and J lost 3 bases. The CDR3 loop reads CASFGQGDYGYTF. CDR3 nucleotides: TGTGCCAGCTTTGGACAGGGGGACTATGGCTACACCTTC.

This clone was found a few times. V and J are TRBV30 and TRBJ1-2, with D unclear. CDR1 is GTSNPN and CDR2 is SVGIG in the germline V gene (reference sequence). This CDR3 region has 14 residues. V lost 5 bases to trimming and J lost 7 bases, with 20 bases between them. The DNA for the CDR3 is TGTGCCTGGCCCGAGCATGGGTTGTCGGCTGGCTACACCTTC. Its protein is CAWPEHGLSAGYTF. Based on the CDR3 plus reference TRBV30 and TRBJ1-2, the full variable domain is SQTIHQWPATLVQPVGSPLSLECTVEGTSNPNLYWYRQAAGRGLQLLFYSVGIGQISSEVPQNLSASRPQDRQFILSSKKLLLSDSGFYLCAWPEHGLSAGYTFGSGTRLTVV.

With respect to this clone: This sample also contains other DNA sequences that code for the same CDR3. The rearrangement uses TRBV2 and TRBJ1-1, with D uncertain. Per the germline V gene, CDR1 is SNHLY and CDR2 is FYNNEI. CDR3 size: 12 residues. The V and J ends lost 4 bases and 2 bases respectively, with 5 bases between them. This CDR3 is CASSVGNTEAFF. In DNA, the CDR3 is TGTGCCAGCAGTGTTGGTAACACTGAAGCTTTCTTT.

This rearrangement joins TRBV4-1 to TRBJ1-4, with a possible D match to TRBD1 (5 bases). The germline gives CDR1 MGHRA, CDR2 YSYEKL. The CDR3 length is 14 residues. Trimming left V 6 bases short and J 8 bases short, with 16 bases between. CDR3: CASSTGGGSEKLFF. CDR3 sequence (DNA): TGCGCCAGCAGTACTGGGGGGGGAAGCGAAAAACTGTTTTTT.

V usage is TRBV5-1 and J usage is TRBJ1-1, with a tentative D call TRBD1 (6 bases). Trimming shortened V by 5 bases and J by 2 bases, and 13 bases separated the two germline ends. The CDR3 has 14 residues. CDR1 is SGHRS, CDR2 YFSETQ, per germline. CDR3 in amino acids: CASSELGANTEAFF. CDR3 sequence (DNA): TGCGCCAGCAGTGAACTGGGGGCCAACACTGAAGCTTTCTTT.